The subject of this entry is one TCR beta chain. Its antigen remains unidentified. No qualities accompany the bases; no much larger clone lies one base away. The source of the sample is a study of blood T cell repertoires in COVID-19 (dated by TCRdb to about 2020). Looking at the study overall: Samples from collaborators originated in the United States, Italy and Spain and spanned both the acute and convalescent phases of COVID-19. The material from the prospective study consisted of cDNA or gDNA derived from T cells, B-cell-depleted T cells, or PBMCs. Deeply sampled blood TCRbeta repertoires from subjects exposed to, actively infected with, or recovered from COVID-19 were included in the dataset. The repertoires were released in a freely available public database meant as a resource for research on the immune response to SARS-CoV-2. Samples were obtained from the ongoing ImmuneRACE study (first 160 participants) and from 950 to 1,500 subjects provided by 6 global collaborators. The sample metadata nearly always contained a de-identified subject ID, COVID-19 status, age in years and sex. HLA class I and class II types, where available, came from metadata supplied by the sample provider rather than from assay-based typing. Summary of the overall study and its limitations: The quantity of clinical and demographic metadata differed by source and by participant and was supplied without curation.

V was cut back by 3 bases and J by 0 bases, leaving a gap of 20 bases between them. The CDR3 goes from the cysteine to the phenylalanine over 18 residues. The kept DNA is CDR3 alone, 54 bases in frame from the first base. CDR1 and CDR2, per the germline V gene, are SGDLS and YYNGEE. The collaborating institutions used their own protocols to collect whole blood in K2EDTA tubes. For TCRbeta analysis, collaborators shipped samples in one of three forms: frozen whole blood, isolated PBMCs, or DNA extracted from either of those sample types. The immunoSEQ Assay, a bias-controlled multiplex PCR, was used to amplify TCRbeta CDR3 regions from genomic DNA. From the authors' description of their analysis: The number of nucleated cells in each sample was estimated by amplification of reference gene primers within the assay. Sequence reads were collapsed and filtered to measure the absolute abundance of every unique TCRbeta CDR3 rearrangement. For each sample, productive Simpson clonality was calculated as the square root of Simpson's diversity index across productive rearrangements. TCRdb retrieved this table from immuneACCESS and kept in-frame rearrangements only. Not all clones are present; in checked studies, unresolved V genes account for under half, and no reason is known for the remainder. V and J calls plus clone size are reproduced from that table; the DNA served to infer D and trimming. The sample table contains 200,000 to 250,000 clones; only one count was recorded for around 86% of them. The top ten clonotypes cover approximately 2.9% of the sample.

The sample comprised peripheral blood. The rearranged segments are TRBV9 and TRBJ2-3; TRBD2 could be the D gene, as 7 bases match. This clonotype originated in a man in his sixties with acute or convalescent COVID-19. The DNA is as follows: TGTGCCAGCAGCGGGCCGGGGGGCGCGGGATTAAGCACAGATACGCAGTATTTT. This yields the protein CASSGPGGAGLSTDTQYF.